The sequence of this T cell receptor beta chain was determined in a study of blood T cell repertoires in COVID-19. Turning to the study itself: Spain, Italy and the United States supplied samples that represented acute and convalescent COVID-19.

Original handling: Reference gene primer amplification in the assay estimated nucleated cell counts. Here immunoSEQ multiplex PCR was the method, and the copy in TCRdb shows in-frame clones only, minus some. V, J and clone size are those of that table, while D and trimming were read from the DNA. This table holds 170,000 or so clones, 80% found once. The germline V gene has CDR1 MDHEN and CDR2 SYDVKM. V gave up 4 bases and J gave up 1 base, with 4 bases separating them. CDR3 length: 12 residues. The sequencing input was peripheral blood. This TCR was sampled from a man between 65 and 79 years old with active or convalescent COVID-19. J is TRBJ1-2 and V is TRBV28, with D unresolved. CDR3 sequence (DNA): TGTGCCAGCAGTTGGCTTAACTATGGCTACACCTTC. As protein: CASSWLNYGYTF.